One sample yielded the 25 T cell receptor beta chains listed below, sequenced in a study of cytomegalovirus exposure and HLA in healthy donors. PCR was performed using 60 Vbeta and 13 Jbeta primers. Repertoires were generated with immunoSEQ multiplex PCR, while TCRdb's copy carries only in-frame clones and drops some. The sample has roughly 190,000 clones; 62% are singletons. Sequenced: PBMCs. The receptors were sampled from a man aged 40-49 years in good health and CMV-seronegative.

The CDR3 DNA follows: TGTGCCAGCACGTTTGGGGGGAGCGGCTACGAGCAGTACTTC. Protein sequence: CASTFGGSGYEQYF. This sequence joins TRBV6-5 and TRBJ2-7, with D possibly matching TRBD2 (6 bases). V lost 7 bases to trimming and J lost 3 bases, with 16 bases between them. Per germline, CDR1 MNHEY and CDR2 SVGAGI. CDR3 length: 14 residues.

The chain is built from TRBV2 and TRBJ1-2; 9 bases align to TRBD1. This CDR3 spans 15 amino acids. Per germline, CDR1 SNHLY and CDR2 FYNNEI. Losses at the gene ends were 2 bases for V and 7 bases for J; bases not matched to a gene: 8. DNA for the CDR3: TGTGCCAGCAGTGAACGCCGGGACAGGGAAATTGGCTACACCTTC. Translating it yields CASSERRDREIGYTF.

The J gene is TRBJ1-2, the V gene TRBV6-6; D unclear. The CDR3 spans 15 residues. Germline CDR1 and CDR2: MNHNY and SVGAGI (reference sequence). Trimming stripped 2 bases from V and 0 bases from J, with 10 bases between. The CDR3 DNA follows: TGTGCCAGCAGTTACGAACGCGGAGCTAACTATGGCTACACCTTC. Protein: CASSYERGANYGYTF.

This rearrangement joins TRBV7-9 to TRBJ2-7; a possible D gene is TRBD1 (6 bases). The CDR3 extends over 14 amino acids. Trimming shortened V by 5 bases and J by 7 bases, and 18 bases separated the two germline ends. CDR1 is SEHNR and CDR2 is FQNEAQ in the germline V gene (reference sequence). The CDR3: CASSPDRPTLEQYF. In nucleotides, the CDR3 is TGTGCCAGCAGCCCAGACAGGCCGACTTTGGAGCAGTACTTC.

This clone was picked up a small number of times. The chain recombines TRBV7-2 with TRBJ2-5, with D possibly being TRBD1 (6 bases). V gave up 3 bases and J gave up 5 bases, with 10 bases separating them. The germline CDR1 and CDR2 sequences are SGHTA and FQGNSA. The CDR3 is made up of 13 amino acids. Written as DNA, the CDR3 is TGTGCCAGCAGCTTGGCAGGGGCGGAGACCCAGTACTTC. Translating it yields CASSLAGAETQYF.

This clone appeared a few times. This chain uses TRBV11-2 with TRBJ2-1; 15 positions agree with TRBD2. V dropped 6 bases and J dropped 4; count of bases not matched to a gene: 7. The CDR3 totals 17 residues. From germline, CDR1 is SGHAT and CDR2 FQNNGV. The CDR3 region has the DNA TGTGCCAGCAGTTTCAGGACTAGCGGGAGGGATTACAATGAGCAGTTCTTC. It translates to CASSFRTSGRDYNEQFF.

This chain joins TRBV6-6 and TRBJ1-5; TRBD1 aligns across 9 bases. The CDR3 length is 15 residues. Losses at the gene ends were 7 bases for V and 2 bases for J; bases not matched to a gene: 6. Germline CDR1 reads MNHNY; CDR2 reads SVGAGI (reference sequence). CDR3 sequence reads: CASTDRGGGNQPQHF. The CDR3 nucleotides are TGTGCCAGCACGGACAGGGGTGGGGGCAATCAGCCCCAGCATTTT.

The chain employs TRBV27 and TRBJ2-7, with TRBD1 as a possible D gene (5 bases). Germline values: CDR1 MNHEY, CDR2 SMNVEV (reference sequence). This CDR3 has 13 residues. V was shortened by 5 bases and J by 2 bases, with 10 bases between the two germline ends. This chain's CDR3 is CASSPGATYEQYF. CDR3 DNA sequence: TGTGCCAGCAGTCCTGGGGCGACCTACGAGCAGTACTTC.

This clone has just a few counts. The chain has TRBV7-3 and TRBJ2-6; 10 nucleotides agree with TRBD1. Germline values: CDR1 SGHTA, CDR2 FQGTGA. The CDR3 is 17 residues long. V shed 3 bases and J 3 bases; nucleotides not matched to a gene: 5. CDR3 bases: TGTGCCAGCAGCTTCAGGGGACAGGGGTATGGGGCCAACGTCCTGACTTTC. It yields the protein CASSFRGQGYGANVLTF.

This clone was observed a handful of times. The chain recombines TRBV7-6 with TRBJ2-7; 7 bases are shared with TRBD1. Germline V CDR1 and CDR2: SGHVS, FNYEAQ. This CDR3 comprises 13 residues. The V and J ends lost 6 bases and 3 bases, in that order; junction bases with no gene match: 5. The CDR3 is CASSLDRSYEQYF. The CDR3 coding sequence is TGTGCCAGCAGTCTGGACAGGAGCTACGAGCAGTACTTC.

V usage is TRBV5-1 and J usage is TRBJ2-7; D is perhaps TRBD1 (6 bases). The germline V gene encodes CDR1 SGHRS and CDR2 YFSETQ. The CDR3 loop spans 12 amino acids. V lost 4 bases, J lost 4 bases, and 9 bases lay in between. The CDR3 DNA sequence: TGCGCCAGCAGCCCGGGACAATACGAGCAGTACTTC. It is translated as CASSPGQYEQYF.

Only one count was recorded for this clone. The chain uses TRBV10-3 and TRBJ1-2, with TRBD1 identical over 8 bases. Germline V gene data show CDR1 as ENHRY and CDR2 as SYGVKD. CDR3 length: 13 residues. V lost 6 bases to trimming and J lost 5 bases; unmatched junction nucleotides: 5. Here the CDR3 DNA reads TGTGCCATCAGCCCGACAGGGGAGTATGGCTACACCTTC. Its protein is CAISPTGEYGYTF.

The CDR3 DNA sequence: TGCGCCAGCAGCCAACGACTGCGGAACACTGAAGCTTTCTTT. Amino acid sequence: CASSQRLRNTEAFF. The chain combines TRBV4-1 with TRBJ1-1; D is uncertain. From germline, CDR1 is MGHRA and CDR2 YSYEKL. The V gene lost 2 bases and the J gene lost 1 base, with 8 bases spanning the gap. This CDR3 comprises 14 residues.

The J gene is TRBJ2-7, the V gene TRBV5-1, with 8 bases lining up with TRBD2. V trimming: 7 bases; J trimming: 3 bases; junction bases outside the gene matches: 15. CDR3 length equals 16 residues. CDR1 and CDR2 from the germline V gene are SGHRS and YFSETQ. This CDR3 reads CASGRLGSGKDYEQYF. The CDR3 DNA sequence: TGCGCCAGCGGCCGACTGGGTAGCGGGAAGGACTACGAGCAGTACTTC.

This chain uses TRBV6-5 with TRBJ1-1; tentatively, D is TRBD1 (5 bases). The germline V and J ends were trimmed by 5 bases and 5 bases, with 12 bases remaining between them. There are 13 residues in the CDR3. CDR1 is MNHEY, CDR2 SVGAGI, per germline. The CDR3 loop reads CASSEAGKTEAFF. CDR3 in DNA: TGTGCCAGCAGTGAAGCAGGGAAGACTGAAGCTTTCTTT.

The chain joins TRBV5-6 to TRBJ2-2, with 11 bases aligning to TRBD1. V lost 4 bases, J lost 6 bases, and 8 bases stayed unmatched. Germline V CDR1 and CDR2: SGHDT, YYEEEE. CDR3 length equals 16 residues. CDR3 coding DNA: TGTGCCAGCAGCCGAGAATGGGACAGGGGGGCCGGGGAGCTGTTTTTT. Translating it yields CASSREWDRGAGELFF.

V usage is TRBV11-2 and J usage is TRBJ1-1; 9 positions agree with TRBD1. V lost 5 bases and J lost 5; bases outside the gene matches: 9. Germline CDR1 reads SGHAT; CDR2 reads FQNNGV. The CDR3 is made up of 15 amino acids. In DNA, the CDR3 is TGTGCCAGCAGCCCCGGGACAGGGCCACAAACTGAAGCTTTCTTT. This encodes CASSPGTGPQTEAFF.

V gene TRBV4-1 combines with J gene TRBJ2-1; a weak D match, TRBD2 (5 bases). The V gene's germline CDR1 is MGHRA and CDR2 YSYEKL. V dropped 2 bases and J dropped 7 bases, with 12 bases sitting between them. This CDR3 is built from 14 residues. CDR3 in DNA: TGCGCCAGCAGCCAAATTACGGGATCAAATGAGCAGTTCTTC. It codes for CASSQITGSNEQFF.

The chain links TRBV28 to TRBJ2-2; 7 bases line up with TRBD2. Germline CDR1 is MDHEN and CDR2 is SYDVKM. There are 14 residues in the CDR3. J gave up 2 bases and V 7 bases, and 4 bases lay outside the gene matches. DNA for the CDR3: TGTGCCAGCACCCGACTAGCAAACACCGGGGAGCTGTTTTTT. It codes for CASTRLANTGELFF.

To note about this clone: The same CDR3 is also encoded by other DNA sequences in this sample. The rearrangement joins TRBV6-6 to TRBJ2-3, with TRBD2 identical over 11 bases. CDR3 size: 14 residues. The germline CDR1 and CDR2 sequences are MNHNY and SVGAGI (reference sequence). V lost 5 bases and J lost 5; bases outside the gene matches: 3. The CDR3: CASSRLAGLDTQYF. The CDR3 region has the DNA TGTGCCAGCAGTCGACTAGCGGGGTTAGATACGCAGTATTTT.

This clone was detected a few times. The chain is built from TRBV14 and TRBJ1-1; a possible D gene is TRBD1 (5 bases). The germline V gene encodes CDR1 SGHDN and CDR2 FVKESK. V gave up 4 bases and J gave up 5 bases, with 17 bases separating them. The CDR3 has 15 amino acids. DNA for the CDR3: TGTGCCAGCAGCCCCCCCCAGGGTCGAGTGACTGAAGCTTTCTTT. Encoded protein: CASSPPQGRVTEAFF. The complete variable domain, with remaining parts taken from reference TRBV14 and TRBJ1-1, reads EAGVTQFPSHSVIEKGQTVTLRCDPISGHDNLYWYRRVMGKEIKFLLHFVKESKQDESGMPNNRFLAERTGGTYSTLKVQPAELEDSGVYFCASSPPQGRVTEAFFGQGTRLTVV.

This clone is a singleton in its sample. The CDR3 protein is CASRTGGEDTQYF. The DNA of the CDR3 is TGCGCCAGCAGGACAGGGGGCGAAGATACGCAGTATTTT. This sequence joins TRBV5-1 and TRBJ2-3; TRBD1 aligns across 10 bases. Trimming removed 5 bases from V and 5 bases from J; junction bases left unmatched: 2. This CDR3 is built from 13 residues. Germline loops: CDR1 SGHRS, CDR2 YFSETQ.

The genes are TRBV10-2 and TRBJ2-2, with D unclear. Germline assignment: CDR1 WSHSY and CDR2 SAAADI. Trimming cost V 4 bases and J 2 bases, with 8 bases left between them. The CDR3 sequence is 14 residues long. This CDR3 reads CASSVSVNTGELFF. The CDR3 nucleotides are TGCGCCAGCAGTGTCAGCGTTAACACCGGGGAGCTGTTTTTT.

This chain joins TRBV9 and TRBJ2-2; D perhaps matches TRBD1 (6 bases). The germline gives CDR1 SGDLS, CDR2 YYNGEE. There are 15 residues in the CDR3. Trimming left V 0 bases short and J 7 bases short, with 13 bases between. The CDR3 DNA sequence: TGTGCCAGCAGCGTAGCCGGGACATACAACGGGGAGCTGTTTTTT. Its protein product is CASSVAGTYNGELFF.

The chain carries TRBV19 and TRBJ1-1; D possibly corresponds to TRBD1 (6 bases). Germline lookup yields CDR1 LNHDA and CDR2 SQIVND (reference sequence). The CDR3 length is 14 residues. V gave up 4 bases and J gave up 2 bases, with 11 bases separating them. The CDR3: CASSTPGTNTEAFF. DNA for the CDR3: TGTGCCAGTAGTACTCCCGGGACAAACACTGAAGCTTTCTTT.